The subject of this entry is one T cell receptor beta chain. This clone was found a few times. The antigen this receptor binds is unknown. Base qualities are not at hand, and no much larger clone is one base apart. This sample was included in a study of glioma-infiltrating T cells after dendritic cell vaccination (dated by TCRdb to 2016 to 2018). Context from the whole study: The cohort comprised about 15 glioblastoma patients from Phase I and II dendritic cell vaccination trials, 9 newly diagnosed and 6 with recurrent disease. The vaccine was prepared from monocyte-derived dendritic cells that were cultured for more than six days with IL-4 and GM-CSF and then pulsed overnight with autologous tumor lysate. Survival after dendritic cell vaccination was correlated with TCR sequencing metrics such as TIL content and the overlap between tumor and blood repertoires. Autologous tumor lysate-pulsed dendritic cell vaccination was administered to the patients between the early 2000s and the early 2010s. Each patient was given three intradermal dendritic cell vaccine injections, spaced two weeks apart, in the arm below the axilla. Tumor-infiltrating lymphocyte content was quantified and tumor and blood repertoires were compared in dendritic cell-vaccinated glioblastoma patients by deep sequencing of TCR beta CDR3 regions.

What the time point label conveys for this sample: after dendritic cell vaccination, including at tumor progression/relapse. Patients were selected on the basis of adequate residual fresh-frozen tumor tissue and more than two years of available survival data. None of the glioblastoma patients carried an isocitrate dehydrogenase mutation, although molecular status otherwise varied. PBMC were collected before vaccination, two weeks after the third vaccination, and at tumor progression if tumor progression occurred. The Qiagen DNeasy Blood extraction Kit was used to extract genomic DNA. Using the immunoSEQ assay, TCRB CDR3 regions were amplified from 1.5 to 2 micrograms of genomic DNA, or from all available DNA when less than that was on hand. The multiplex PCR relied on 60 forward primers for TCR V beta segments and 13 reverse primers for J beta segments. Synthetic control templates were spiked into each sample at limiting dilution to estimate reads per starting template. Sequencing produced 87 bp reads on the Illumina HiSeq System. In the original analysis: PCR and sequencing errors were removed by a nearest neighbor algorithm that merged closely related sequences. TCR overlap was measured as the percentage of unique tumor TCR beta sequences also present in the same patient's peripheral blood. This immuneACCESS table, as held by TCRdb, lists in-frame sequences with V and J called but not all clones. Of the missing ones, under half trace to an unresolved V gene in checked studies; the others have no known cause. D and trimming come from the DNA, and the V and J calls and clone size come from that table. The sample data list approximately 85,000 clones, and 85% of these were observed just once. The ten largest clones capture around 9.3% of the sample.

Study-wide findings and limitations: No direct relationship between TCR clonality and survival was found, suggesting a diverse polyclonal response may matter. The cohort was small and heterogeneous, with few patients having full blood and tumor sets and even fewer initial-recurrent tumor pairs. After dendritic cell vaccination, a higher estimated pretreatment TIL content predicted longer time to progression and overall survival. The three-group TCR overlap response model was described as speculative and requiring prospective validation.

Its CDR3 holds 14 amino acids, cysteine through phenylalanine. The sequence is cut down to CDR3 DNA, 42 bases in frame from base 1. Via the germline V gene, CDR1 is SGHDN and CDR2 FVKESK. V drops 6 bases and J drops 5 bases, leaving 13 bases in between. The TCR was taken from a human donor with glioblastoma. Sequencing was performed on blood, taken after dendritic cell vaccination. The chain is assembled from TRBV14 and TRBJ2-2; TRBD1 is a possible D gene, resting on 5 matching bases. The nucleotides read TGTGCCAGCAGGGTGGCAGGGAAGACCGGGGAGCTGTTTTTT. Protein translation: CASRVAGKTGELFF.